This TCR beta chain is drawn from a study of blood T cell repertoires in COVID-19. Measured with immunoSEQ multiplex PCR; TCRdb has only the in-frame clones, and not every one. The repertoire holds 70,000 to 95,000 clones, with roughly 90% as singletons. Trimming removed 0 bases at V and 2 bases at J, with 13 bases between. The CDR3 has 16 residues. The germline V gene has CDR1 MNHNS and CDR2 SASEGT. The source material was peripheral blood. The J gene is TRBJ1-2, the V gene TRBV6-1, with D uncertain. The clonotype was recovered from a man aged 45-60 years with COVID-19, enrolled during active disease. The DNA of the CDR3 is TGTGCCAGCAGTGAAGCGCACGGGGTCCTGAACTATGGCTACACCTTC. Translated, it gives CASSEAHGVLNYGYTF.